This T cell receptor beta chain was captured in a study of human T cells and chemical hapten exposure. TCRdb re-called the RACE reads with MiXCR, one entry per CDR3 protein. The sample lists about 380,000 distinct CDR3 sequences, roughly 5% occurring once. This clonotype came up a few times. The target antigen is unknown. Indicated time point: patch test 1, 2 weeks after DPC sensitization. The sample's treatment: therapeutic diphenylcyclopropenone sensitization with weekly scalp DPC. Trimming pared 3 bases from V and 4 bases from J, leaving 15 bases between. The CDR3 is 15 amino acids. Germline V gene data show CDR1 as MDHEN and CDR2 as SYDVKM. Study findings and constraints: The presence of alopecia in the donors means their immune response may differ from healthy people's.

Here the sequenced sample was whole blood, taken in connection with sensitization to the hapten diphenylcyclopropenone (DPC). The gene calls are TRBV28 and TRBJ1-2; D is perhaps TRBD1 (6 bases). The receptor's source is a woman in her 50s with alopecia areata. Some clones in this sample may be carry-over from other donors' samples. CDR3 sequence reads: CASSFRQAVGYGYTF. Here the CDR3 DNA reads TGTGCCAGCAGTTTTCGACAGGCGGTTGGCTATGGCTACACCTTC.